These 11 T cell receptor beta chains were sequenced from one sample in a study of blood T cell repertoires in COVID-19. Data came from immunoSEQ multiplex PCR; TCRdb stores just in-frame clones and leaves some out. Of 120,000 to 150,000 clones listed, about nine tenths are singletons. Sequences were obtained from peripheral blood. The receptors shown here come from a man over 45 who had recovered from COVID-19.

The chain links TRBV7-2 to TRBJ1-2; no reliable D call. V was pared by 1 base and J by 7 bases, with 7 bases between. The germline V gene has CDR1 SGHTA and CDR2 FQGNSA. The CDR3 spans 12 residues. CDR3 coding DNA: TGTGCCAGCAGCTTAGGGACTGGTGGCTACACCTTC. Translation gives CASSLGTGGYTF.

This clone was found a few times. J is TRBJ1-3 and V is TRBV7-9, with 11 nucleotides matching TRBD1. CDR1 and CDR2 from the germline V gene are SEHNR and FQNEAQ (reference sequence). Unmatched junction bases numbered 10, after V lost 5 bases and J lost 10 bases. The CDR3 extends over 15 amino acids. CDR3 amino acids: CASSANRDRGLTIYF. In DNA form, the CDR3 reads TGTGCCAGCAGCGCCAACCGGGACAGGGGGTTGACCATATATTTT.

The chain couples TRBV27 to TRBJ2-7, with 9 bases lining up with TRBD1. With V trimmed by 4 bases and J by 4 bases, 8 bases remained unmatched. CDR1 is MNHEY, CDR2 SMNVEV, per germline (reference sequence). CDR3 length: 15 residues. For the CDR3, the DNA is TGTGCCAGCAGTTCCGACAGGGGGGTGGTTTACGAGCAGTACTTC. Its translation is CASSSDRGVVYEQYF.

The table lists this clone with a count of one. The chain uses TRBV27 and TRBJ2-2; D gene unclear. The CDR3 contains 13 residues. V lost 5 bases to trimming and J lost 5 bases, with 9 bases between them. Per germline, CDR1 MNHEY and CDR2 SMNVEV (reference sequence). The CDR3 DNA sequence: TGTGCCAGCAGTGTCCAGTATACCGGGGAGCTGTTTTTT. This codes for CASSVQYTGELFF.

The chain couples TRBV19 to TRBJ2-5; possible D gene TRBD2, 7 bases. This CDR3 is 15 amino acids long. CDR1 LNHDA and CDR2 SQIVND come from the germline V gene (reference sequence). V was pared by 0 bases and J by 5 bases, with 13 bases between. The DNA for the CDR3 is TGTGCCAGTAGTATAGATTGGGGGGGCGCGGAGACCCAGTACTTC. This codes for CASSIDWGGAETQYF.

This sequence joins TRBV7-9 and TRBJ2-1; D possibly corresponds to TRBD2 (6 bases). This CDR3 region has 13 residues. CDR1 SEHNR and CDR2 FQNEAQ come from the germline V gene (reference sequence). Trimming pared 4 bases from V and 9 bases from J, leaving 13 bases between. CDR3 nucleotides: TGTGCCAGCAGCTACTTACTGGGAGGTGAGCAGTTCTTC. This gives the protein CASSYLLGGEQFF.

This rearrangement joins TRBV3-1 (or the pseudogene TRBV3-2) to TRBJ2-1, with D maybe TRBD2 (6 bases). This CDR3 is 15 amino acids long. The ends were cut back, 3 bases at V and 10 bases at J, with 19 bases in the middle. In germline, CDR1 is LGHDT, CDR2 YNNKEL (reference sequence). CDR3 nucleotides: TGTGCCAGCAGCCAGGCCGGGGGAAAATCGGGAGAGCAGTTCTTC. Encoded protein: CASSQAGGKSGEQFF.

J is TRBJ1-1 and V is TRBV19; 12 positions agree with TRBD1. The CDR3 has 16 amino acids. The germline V gene encodes CDR1 LNHDA and CDR2 SQIVND (reference sequence). Losses at the gene ends were 6 bases for V and 6 bases for J; bases not matched to a gene: 11. The CDR3 here is CASSTRGTGGSPEAFF. The CDR3 region has the DNA TGTGCCAGTAGCACTAGAGGGACAGGGGGCTCACCTGAAGCTTTCTTT.

V and J are TRBV19 and TRBJ1-3, with a possible D match to TRBD1 (5 bases). The CDR3 spans 15 residues. V lost 7 bases and J lost 4, with 17 bases in between. The V gene's germline CDR1 is LNHDA and CDR2 SQIVND (reference sequence). The CDR3 loop is CASKFPGYSGNTIYF. The CDR3 bases are TGTGCCAGTAAGTTCCCAGGGTATTCGGGAAACACCATATATTTT.

This chain links TRBV7-6 with TRBJ2-3; the match to TRBD2 covers 9 bases. The CDR3 has 14 amino acids. V dropped 1 base and J dropped 8; count of bases not matched to a gene: 4. Looked up from germline, CDR1 is SGHVS and CDR2 is FNYEAQ. The CDR3 here is CASSLGGGAGTQYF. CDR3 nucleotide sequence: TGTGCCAGCAGCTTAGGCGGGGGGGCCGGTACGCAGTATTTT.

The chain uses TRBV11-3 and TRBJ2-1; D unresolved. CDR3 length: 15 amino acids. V lost 0 bases to trimming and J lost 5 bases, with 11 bases between them. Germline values: CDR1 SGHNT, CDR2 YENEEA. The CDR3 coding sequence is TGTGCCAGCAGCTTAGAAAACTACGCGGACAATGAGCAGTTCTTC. Its translation: CASSLENYADNEQFF.